Following are 31 T cell receptor beta chains from one sample sequenced in a study of beta chain features in type 1 diabetes. General study findings and limits: Moderate yet significant TCRB CDR3 shortening was seen in Type 1 diabetes patients in all four CD4+ subsets.

cDNA synthesis used the whole RNA isolate, giving expressed TCRB sequences. Method: immunoSEQ multiplex PCR; TCRdb's copy keeps in-frame clones and lacks some. The sample comprises 250,000 or so clones, roughly 20% of which are singletons, and about 0.027% rests with the top ten. The antigens for these receptors are not known. The sequencing sample was made of naive CD4+ T cells from blood. The receptor source for this set is a woman aged 40 to 50 with type 1 diabetes.

The table lists this clone with a few counts. The V and J genes are TRBV7-3 and TRBJ1-1; TRBD1 is a possible D gene (5 bases). This CDR3 contains 12 residues. The germline V gene has CDR1 SGHTA and CDR2 FQGTGA. Between the trimmed V and J ends, which lost 3 bases and 11 bases, there was a span of 13 bases. CDR3 sequence: CASSLKGSYAFF. CDR3 DNA: TGTGCCAGCAGCTTGAAGGGGTCCTACGCTTTCTTT.

Written as DNA, the CDR3 is TGTGCCTGGACCACCCTGAACAGGGGCGGCACTGAAGCTTTCTTT. Protein sequence: CAWTTLNRGGTEAFF. The chain recombines TRBV30 with TRBJ1-1; TRBD1 agrees at 7 bases. The CDR3 consists of 15 residues. The V and J ends lost 4 bases and 4 bases, in that order; junction bases with no gene match: 12. From germline, CDR1 is GTSNPN and CDR2 SVGIG (reference sequence).

This clone was detected a few times. The rearrangement joins TRBV27 to TRBJ2-1; the match to TRBD2 covers 8 bases. The CDR3 contains 16 residues. With V trimmed by 1 base and J by 6 bases, 8 bases remained unmatched. CDR1 is MNHEY, CDR2 SMNVEV, per germline (reference sequence). CDR3 in amino acids: CASSLYFGSGGNEQFF. CDR3 coding DNA: TGTGCCAGCAGTTTATACTTCGGGAGCGGGGGCAATGAGCAGTTCTTC.

The DNA of the CDR3 is TGCAGCGTTGACCGGACAAAGGGATCGGATACGCAGTATTTT. It translates to CSVDRTKGSDTQYF. V gene TRBV29-1 combines with J gene TRBJ2-3, with D maybe TRBD1 (5 bases). Per the germline V gene, CDR1 is SQVTM and CDR2 is ANQGSEA. CDR3 size: 14 residues. V was cut by 3 bases and J by 6 bases, with 16 bases left in between.

The chain recombines TRBV28 with TRBJ2-7, with a weak D call TRBD1 (5 bases). This CDR3 contains 11 residues. V dropped 6 bases and J dropped 2 bases, with 5 bases sitting between them. Looked up from germline, CDR1 is MDHEN and CDR2 is SYDVKM. CDR3 residues: CASRDTYEQYF. The CDR3 nucleotides are TGTGCCAGCAGGGACACCTACGAGCAGTACTTC.

The CDR3: CASSLAGRGDEQFF. DNA of the CDR3: TGTGCCAGCAGCTTAGCGGGACGGGGGGATGAGCAGTTCTTC. The chain is built from TRBV7-9 and TRBJ2-1; 7 nucleotides align to TRBD2. The ends lost 0 bases at V and 8 bases at J; junction bases unmatched: 4. Germline V gives CDR1 SEHNR, CDR2 FQNEAQ (reference sequence). CDR3 length equals 14 residues.

This clone was observed a few times. The rearrangement uses TRBV7-9 and TRBJ1-2; D is perhaps TRBD1 (6 bases). The CDR3 length is 15 residues. CDR1 and CDR2 from the germline V gene are SEHNR and FQNEAQ (reference sequence). V was pared by 8 bases and J by 7 bases, with 23 bases between. CDR3 DNA sequence: TGTGCCAGCGCATCGGCACAGGGCCCCTTGGGTGGCTACACCTTC. Translating it yields CASASAQGPLGGYTF.

This clone was counted only a few times. The V call is TRBV4-1, the J call TRBJ1-1; D perhaps matches TRBD1 (5 bases). From germline, CDR1 is MGHRA and CDR2 YSYEKL. Trimming pared 1 base from V and 0 bases from J, leaving 15 bases between. CDR3 length equals 17 residues. In nucleotides, the CDR3 is TGCGCCAGCAGCCAAGCTTCGACAGCTTACCTGAACACTGAAGCTTTCTTT. Amino acid sequence: CASSQASTAYLNTEAFF.

The rearrangement links TRBV29-1 to TRBJ2-1; 13 bases line up with TRBD2. The junction had 9 bases not matched to a gene; V was cut back by 5 bases and J by 8 bases. Germline values: CDR1 SQVTM, CDR2 ANQGSEA. The CDR3 length is 15 residues. The CDR3 region is CSVRTSGRPNDEQFF. The CDR3 coding sequence is TGCAGCGTTAGGACTAGCGGGAGACCGAACGATGAGCAGTTCTTC.

This clone was seen a handful of times. The DNA of the CDR3 is TGCGCCAGCAGCCAGGAAGGGGCTGGGGCCAACGTCCTGACTTTC. Translation gives CASSQEGAGANVLTF. V is TRBV4-3 and J is TRBJ2-6; D may be TRBD1 (5 bases). There are 15 residues in the CDR3. CDR1 is LGHNA, CDR2 YSLEER, per germline. V was shortened by 3 bases and J by 2 bases, with 8 bases between the two germline ends.

This clone was seen more than once but under ten times. The rearrangement uses TRBV20-1 and TRBJ1-2; D unresolved. The V and J ends lost 4 bases and 14 bases respectively, with 11 bases between them. The CDR3 has 9 amino acids. CDR1 is DFQATT and CDR2 is SNEGSKA in the germline V gene (reference sequence). DNA of the CDR3: TGCAGTGCTATCCCGCTGCGGACCTTC. Amino acid sequence: CSAIPLRTF.

In this sample, this clone turned up a few times. The chain couples TRBV7-2 to TRBJ2-3; D is perhaps TRBD2 (6 bases). CDR3 length: 16 residues. Germline CDR1 and CDR2: SGHTA and FQGNSA. Trimming pared 0 bases from V and 3 bases from J, leaving 13 bases between. The CDR3 bases are TGTGCCAGCAGCTTAGCGACTGCGGGACCTACAGATACGCAGTATTTT. Translating gives CASSLATAGPTDTQYF.

Only a few counts were recorded for this clone. V usage is TRBV29-1 and J usage is TRBJ2-2; D perhaps matches TRBD1 (6 bases). The CDR3 runs 14 residues. Between the trimmed V and J ends, which lost 4 bases and 5 bases, there was a span of 14 bases. From germline, CDR1 is SQVTM and CDR2 ANQGSEA. The CDR3 here is CSVVLPRGTGELFF. CDR3 in DNA: TGCAGCGTTGTATTGCCAAGGGGGACCGGGGAGCTGTTTTTT.

This clone was detected a few times. The J gene is TRBJ1-3, the V gene TRBV30; D remains ambiguous. Germline V gene data show CDR1 as GTSNPN and CDR2 as SVGIG (reference sequence). The CDR3 has 15 residues. Trimming pared 0 bases from V and 7 bases from J, leaving 16 bases between. CDR3 DNA sequence: TGTGCCTGGAGTGTACGAGGCAGCGGTGGCAACACCATATATTTT. This translates into CAWSVRGSGGNTIYF. The variable domain in full, completed from reference TRBV30 and TRBJ1-3, reads SQTIHQWPATLVQPVGSPLSLECTVEGTSNPNLYWYRQAAGRGLQLLFYSVGIGQISSEVPQNLSASRPQDRQFILSSKKLLLSDSGFYLCAWSVRGSGGNTIYFGEGSWLTVV.

CDR3 DNA: TGTGCCAGCAGCCCCCCCCTCGGGAGAGCCTACGAGCAGTACTTC. This translates into CASSPPLGRAYEQYF. The V gene is TRBV9, the J gene TRBJ2-7; perhaps TRBD2 as D (6 bases). The CDR3 loop spans 15 amino acids. The V and J ends lost 4 bases and 2 bases respectively, with 16 bases between them. The germline CDR1 and CDR2 sequences are SGDLS and YYNGEE. Full variable domain (rest looked up from reference TRBV9 and TRBJ2-7): DSGVTQTPKHLITATGQRVTLRCSPRSGDLSVYWYQQSLDQGLQFLIQYYNGEERAKGNILERFSAQQFPDLHSELNLSSLELGDSALYFCASSPPLGRAYEQYFGPGTRLTVT.

This clone has more than one count but fewer than ten. This chain links TRBV28 with TRBJ2-1, with D uncertain. The CDR3 is 13 amino acids. The V end was cut by 2 bases, the J end by 4 bases, with 6 bases between. CDR1 is MDHEN and CDR2 is SYDVKM in the germline V gene. The CDR3 sequence: CASSLLPYNEQFF. The DNA of the CDR3 is TGTGCCAGCAGTTTACTCCCGTACAATGAGCAGTTCTTC.

In this sample, this clone turned up a few times. The chain joins TRBV4-3 to TRBJ1-1; TRBD1 matches at 8 bases. This CDR3 has 16 residues. With 1 base clipped from V and 0 bases from J, the junction kept 4 bases outside the gene matches. Per the germline V gene, CDR1 is LGHNA and CDR2 is YSLEER. CDR3 sequence: CASSQALQGVNTEAFF. In DNA form, the CDR3 reads TGCGCCAGCAGCCAAGCCTTACAGGGGGTGAACACTGAAGCTTTCTTT.

The rearrangement joins TRBV7-8 to TRBJ2-5; no reliable D call. Trimming removed 4 bases at V and 9 bases at J, with 15 bases between. The CDR3 covers 13 residues. In germline, CDR1 is SGHVS, CDR2 FQNEAQ. CDR3 DNA sequence: TGTGCCAGCAGCTCACCCCGCCCCCTACCCCAGTACTTC. Residues: CASSSPRPLPQYF.

This sequence joins TRBV19 and TRBJ1-1, with D possibly matching TRBD1 (6 bases). Germline V CDR1 and CDR2: LNHDA, SQIVND (reference sequence). The CDR3 runs to 16 residues. V lost 5 bases, J lost 1 base, and 17 bases lay in between. The CDR3 protein is CASSRIHRDTNTEAFF. In nucleotides, the CDR3 is TGTGCCAGTAGTCGAATTCACCGGGACACGAACACTGAAGCTTTCTTT.

The CDR3 region is CSARGDRGKNTEAFF. The DNA of the CDR3 is TGCAGCGCACGGGGGGACAGGGGCAAGAACACTGAAGCTTTCTTT. V gene TRBV29-1 combines with J gene TRBJ1-1, with 10 positions matching TRBD1. V was clipped by 7 bases and J by 1 base; unmatched bases: 9. Germline V gene sequence: CDR1 SQVTM, CDR2 ANQGSEA. This CDR3 has 15 residues. Full variable domain (remainder filled in from reference TRBV29-1 and TRBJ1-1): SAVISQKPSRDICQRGTSLTIQCQVDSQVTMMFWYRQQPGQSLTLIATANQGSEATYESGFVIDKFPISRPNLTFSTLTVSNMSPEDSSIYLCSARGDRGKNTEAFFGQGTRLTVV.

The chain is built from TRBV29-1 and TRBJ1-1; 7 nucleotides match TRBD1. V was clipped by 4 bases and J by 1 base; unmatched bases: 6. Per the germline V gene, CDR1 is SQVTM and CDR2 is ANQGSEA. This CDR3 spans 14 amino acids. CDR3 DNA sequence: TGCAGCGTTGCTAGACAGGGCCGGAACACTGAAGCTTTCTTT. As protein: CSVARQGRNTEAFF.

The table lists this clone with a few counts. The chain has TRBV25-1 and TRBJ1-1; D unclear. Trimming removed 1 base at V and 4 bases at J, with 13 bases between. Germline V gene lookup returns CDR1 MGHDK and CDR2 SYGVNS. The CDR3 loop spans 15 amino acids. CDR3 sequence (DNA): TGTGCCAGCAGTGAATCAGGAGGGTATCCCACTGAAGCTTTCTTT. Protein sequence: CASSESGGYPTEAFF.

J is TRBJ2-3 and V is TRBV9; 11 bases fit TRBD2. With 3 bases clipped from V and 2 bases from J, the junction kept 5 bases outside the gene matches. The V gene's germline CDR1 is SGDLS and CDR2 YYNGEE. The CDR3 extends over 16 amino acids. CDR3: CASSEYSGRDTDTQYF. The DNA for the CDR3 is TGTGCCAGCAGCGAGTATAGCGGGAGGGACACAGATACGCAGTATTTT.

This clone was counted a few times. V usage is TRBV10-3 and J usage is TRBJ2-7; D might be TRBD1 (6 bases). The CDR3 has 13 amino acids. Germline values: CDR1 ENHRY, CDR2 SYGVKD. The V end was cut by 4 bases, the J end by 7 bases, with 14 bases between. The CDR3 bases are TGTGCCATCAGTGGTACAGGGTCTGGGGAGCAGTACTTC. Protein product: CAISGTGSGEQYF.

This clone was found a few times. This sequence joins TRBV13 and TRBJ1-6; 10 nucleotides agree with TRBD1. The CDR3 covers 14 residues. The germline V gene has CDR1 PRHDT and CDR2 FYEKMQ (reference sequence). V lost 3 bases and J lost 7; bases outside the gene matches: 0. CDR3 sequence (DNA): TGTGCCAGCAGCTTGGGACAGGGGAATTCACCCCTCCACTTT. This codes for CASSLGQGNSPLHF. The full variable domain, in which reference TRBV13 and TRBJ1-6 provide the parts outside the CDR3, is AAGVIQSPRHLIKEKRETATLKCYPIPRHDTVYWYQQGPGQDPQFLISFYEKMQSDKGSIPDRFSAQQFSDYHSELNMSSLELGDSALYFCASSLGQGNSPLHFGNGTRLTVT.

This sequence joins TRBV30 and TRBJ2-5, with unresolved D. Germline V gene sequence: CDR1 GTSNPN, CDR2 SVGIG (reference sequence). The CDR3 contains 13 residues. The V end was cut by 0 bases, the J end by 4 bases, with 9 bases between. The CDR3 DNA reads TGTGCCTGGAGTGTACCAGGTTCAGAGACCCAGTACTTC. This codes for CAWSVPGSETQYF.

The chain links TRBV2 to TRBJ2-1, with TRBD2 matching over 8 bases. CDR3 length: 14 amino acids. Germline-derived CDR1 and CDR2 are SNHLY and FYNNEI. Trimming took 7 bases from V and 7 from J; bases not matched to a gene: 9. CDR3 nucleotides: TGTGCCAGCATCCCAGCGGGAGAGGGTAATGAGCAGTTCTTC. Protein product: CASIPAGEGNEQFF.

This clone was detected a few times. The rearrangement uses TRBV7-3 and TRBJ2-5; D not resolved. From germline, CDR1 is SGHTA and CDR2 FQGTGA. The CDR3 loop spans 14 amino acids. The V gene lost 6 bases and the J gene lost 1 base, with 12 bases spanning the gap. DNA of the CDR3: TGTGCCAGCAGTCCAAACACAATCCAAGAGACCCAGTACTTC. Protein sequence: CASSPNTIQETQYF.

V usage is TRBV4-1 and J usage is TRBJ1-5, with TRBD1 matching 9 bases. The CDR3 contains 17 residues. Germline CDR1 and CDR2: MGHRA and YSYEKL. The trim removed 3 bases at V and 1 base at J, leaving 7 bases unmatched. The CDR3 reads CASSQASGTGSNQPQHF. CDR3 DNA: TGCGCCAGCAGCCAGGCCTCCGGGACAGGGAGCAATCAGCCCCAGCATTTT.

V gene TRBV7-9 combines with J gene TRBJ1-1; D uncertain. Trimming cost V 8 bases and J 2 bases, with 12 bases left between them. The CDR3 sequence is 13 residues long. CDR1 is SEHNR and CDR2 is FQNEAQ in the germline V gene (reference sequence). In DNA, the CDR3 is TGTGCCAGCCTTATACGGAGAAACACTGAAGCTTTCTTT. This gives the protein CASLIRRNTEAFF.

In its sample, this clone was seen a few times. The chain employs TRBV5-6 and TRBJ2-7, with D tentatively TRBD1 (6 bases). The CDR3 totals 14 residues. Germline V gene data show CDR1 as SGHDT and CDR2 as YYEEEE. V dropped 2 bases and J dropped 1 base, with 10 bases sitting between them. CDR3 DNA sequence: TGTGCCAGCAGCTTCCAGGGGCCGTCCTACGAGCAGTACTTC. It specifies CASSFQGPSYEQYF. Full variable domain (remainder filled in from reference TRBV5-6 and TRBJ2-7): DAGVTQSPTHLIKTRGQQVTLRCSPKSGHDTVSWYQQALGQGPQFIFQYYEEEERQRGNFPDRFSGHQFPNYSSELNVNALLLGDSALYLCASSFQGPSYEQYFGPGTRLTVT.